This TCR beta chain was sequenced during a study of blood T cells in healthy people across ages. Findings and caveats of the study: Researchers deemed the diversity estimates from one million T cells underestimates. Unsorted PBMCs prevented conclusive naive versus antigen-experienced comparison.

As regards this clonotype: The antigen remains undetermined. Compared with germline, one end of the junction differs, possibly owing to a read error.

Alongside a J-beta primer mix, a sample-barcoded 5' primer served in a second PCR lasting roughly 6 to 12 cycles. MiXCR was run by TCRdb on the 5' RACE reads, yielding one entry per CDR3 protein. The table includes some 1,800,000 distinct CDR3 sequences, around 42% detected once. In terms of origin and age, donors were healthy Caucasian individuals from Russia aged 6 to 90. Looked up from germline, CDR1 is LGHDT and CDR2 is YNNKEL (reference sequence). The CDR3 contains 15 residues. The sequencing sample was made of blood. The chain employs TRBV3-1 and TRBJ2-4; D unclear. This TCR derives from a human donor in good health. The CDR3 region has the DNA TGTGCCAGCAGCCAAGGCCTCATAGGGAAAAGCATTCAGTACTTC. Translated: CASSQGLIGKSIQYF.